The clone carrying this TCR beta chain occurred many times. Its antigen is unknown. The CDR3 is 15 residues long. The V end was cut by 0 bases, the J end by 5 bases, with 12 bases between. Germline V lookup: CDR1 SGDLS, CDR2 YYNGEE. This record comes from a study of CD8 T cells in ankylosing spondylitis. Study results and caveats: Clones tied to disease were said to be significantly enriched in matched ankylosing spondylitis synovial fluid. Ankylosing spondylitis blood appeared to carry a characteristic TCR beta motif of eight or nine highly homologous variants.

TCRdb redid the calling of the 5' RACE reads with MiXCR, one entry per CDR3 protein. The data contain 40,000 to 50,000 distinct CDR3 sequences, around 2.9% of them singletons. This receptor was identified in a male donor with ankylosing spondylitis or in good health (not recorded which). V is TRBV9 and J is TRBJ2-1, with D possibly matching TRBD2 (6 bases). Input material: blood, either unsorted or a sorted T cell fraction (not recorded which). CDR3 loop: CASSVDAGTHNEQFF. In DNA form, the CDR3 reads TGTGCCAGCAGCGTAGATGCTGGGACTCACAATGAGCAGTTCTTC.